The TCR beta chain described here comes from a study of blood T cell repertoires in COVID-19. Study at large: Acute and convalescent COVID-19 samples came from the United States, Italy and Spain. PBMCs, B-cell-depleted T cells, or T cells were the source of the cDNA or gDNA that made up the material.

CDR1 is MNHEY, CDR2 SVGAGI, per germline. The CDR3 covers 12 residues. Between the trimmed V and J ends, which lost 7 bases and 7 bases, there was a span of 13 bases. Authors' data handling: The assay estimated nucleated cells by amplifying reference gene primers. Profiling relied on immunoSEQ multiplex PCR, and the TCRdb table lists in-frame clones only, not all of them. The DNA was the basis for D and trimming; V, J and clone size are from that table. The table has under 150,000 clones, roughly 80% seen once; the top ten hold 8.1%. J is TRBJ1-2 and V is TRBV6-5; D perhaps matches TRBD1 (5 bases). The specimen sequenced was peripheral blood. This TCR came from a middle-aged woman with acute or convalescent COVID-19. The CDR3 sequence is CASNWQGAGYTF. CDR3 nucleotides: TGTGCCAGCAACTGGCAGGGTGCTGGCTACACCTTC.